This TCR beta chain is drawn from a study of blood T cell repertoires in COVID-19. Overall study: There were acute and convalescent COVID-19 samples, and they came from the United States, Italy and Spain.

The CDR3 covers 14 residues. Trimming took 5 bases from V and 2 from J, leaving 10 bases between them. CDR1 and CDR2 (germline): LNHDA, SQIVND (reference sequence). Source study methods: Estimated nucleated cell counts came from reference gene primer amplification. The repertoire was sequenced with immunoSEQ multiplex PCR; TCRdb's copy has only in-frame clones and lacks some. That table is the source of V, J and clone size, and D and trimming were worked out from the DNA. The profile shows 200,000 to 250,000 clones, about 87% of them singletons. In terms of age and location, participants ranged from roughly 18 to 100 years and lived in about two dozen US areas.

The sample consisted of PBMCs or T cells enriched from blood (not recorded which). This chain uses TRBV19 with TRBJ1-3, with D hard to call. The clonotype was recovered from a woman aged 30 to 39 who had been exposed to COVID-19. The CDR3 DNA follows: TGTGCCAGTAGTCCTGGAGGGACTGGAAACACCATATATTTT. Amino acid sequence: CASSPGGTGNTIYF.